Sequencing of this T cell receptor (beta chain) was carried out in a study of shared clonotypes between healthy human individuals. Germline CDR1 is SGHRS and CDR2 is YFSETQ. Trimming cost V 0 bases and J 10 bases; bases outside gene matches: 19. The CDR3 consists of 18 residues. Genomic DNA of every subset was divided equally among multiple immunoSEQ plates. The assay was immunoSEQ multiplex PCR, and TCRdb's table has in-frame clones only and misses some. The repertoire has fewer than 700,000 clones, around 80% of them found once; the top ten carry approximately 12%. The unsorted samples took approximately 98 million PBMCs to get genomic DNA.

This receptor was identified in a woman in her 40s in good health. Some clones in this sample may be carry-over from other donors' samples. The V and J genes are TRBV5-1 and TRBJ2-1; TRBD1 matches at 7 bases. Sequenced input: PBMCs. CDR3 amino acids: CASSLVGTGAAGVPEQFF. The CDR3 DNA sequence: TGCGCCAGCAGCTTGGTGGGTACAGGGGCCGCTGGGGTGCCCGAGCAGTTCTTC. The full variable domain, completed using reference TRBV5-1 and TRBJ2-1, is KAGVTQTPRYLIKTRGQQVTLSCSPISGHRSVSWYQQTPGQGLQFLFEYFSETQRNKGNFPGRFSGRQFSNSRSEMNVSTLELGDSALYLCASSLVGTGAAGVPEQFFGPGTRLTVL.